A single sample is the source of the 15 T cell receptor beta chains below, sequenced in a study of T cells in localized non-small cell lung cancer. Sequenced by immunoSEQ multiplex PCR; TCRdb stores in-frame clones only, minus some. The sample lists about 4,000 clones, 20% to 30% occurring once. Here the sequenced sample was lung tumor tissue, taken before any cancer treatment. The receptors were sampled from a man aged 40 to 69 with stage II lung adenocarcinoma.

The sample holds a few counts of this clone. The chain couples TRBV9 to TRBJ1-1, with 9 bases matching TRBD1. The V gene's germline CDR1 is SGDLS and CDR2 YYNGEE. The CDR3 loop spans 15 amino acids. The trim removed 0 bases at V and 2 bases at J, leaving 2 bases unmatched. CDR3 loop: CASSVGTGANTEAFF. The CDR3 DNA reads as TGTGCCAGCAGCGTAGGGACAGGGGCCAACACTGAAGCTTTCTTT. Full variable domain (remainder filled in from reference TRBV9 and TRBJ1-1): DSGVTQTPKHLITATGQRVTLRCSPRSGDLSVYWYQQSLDQGLQFLIQYYNGEERAKGNILERFSAQQFPDLHSELNLSSLELGDSALYFCASSVGTGANTEAFFGQGTRLTVV.

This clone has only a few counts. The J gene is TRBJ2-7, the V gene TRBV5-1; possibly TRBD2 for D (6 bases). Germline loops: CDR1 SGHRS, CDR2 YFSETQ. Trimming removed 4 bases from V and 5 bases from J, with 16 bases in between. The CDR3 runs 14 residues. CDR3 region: CASSVGTPLNEQYF. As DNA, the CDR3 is TGCGCCAGCAGCGTCGGGACTCCCCTCAACGAGCAGTACTTC.

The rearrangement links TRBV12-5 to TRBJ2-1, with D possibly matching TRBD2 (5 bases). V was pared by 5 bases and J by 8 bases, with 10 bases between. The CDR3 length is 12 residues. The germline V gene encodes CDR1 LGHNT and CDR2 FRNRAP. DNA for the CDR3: TGTGCTAGTGGTCGAGAGGGCGATGAGCAGTTCTTC. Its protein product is CASGREGDEQFF.

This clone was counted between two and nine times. The CDR3 bases are TGTGCCAGCAAGGCAGGGAAGGACACTGAAGCTTTCTTT. Protein: CASKAGKDTEAFF. The chain recombines TRBV6-8 with TRBJ1-1, with D possibly being TRBD1 (5 bases). Trimming removed 7 bases from V and 3 bases from J, with 12 bases in between. From germline, CDR1 is MNHGY and CDR2 SAAAGT. The CDR3 has 13 residues.

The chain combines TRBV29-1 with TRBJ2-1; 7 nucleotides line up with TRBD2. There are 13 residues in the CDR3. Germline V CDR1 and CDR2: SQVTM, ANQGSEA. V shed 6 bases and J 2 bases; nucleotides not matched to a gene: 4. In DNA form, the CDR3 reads TGCAGCGTGAGCGGGGCCACCTACAATGAGCAGTTCTTC. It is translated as CSVSGATYNEQFF.

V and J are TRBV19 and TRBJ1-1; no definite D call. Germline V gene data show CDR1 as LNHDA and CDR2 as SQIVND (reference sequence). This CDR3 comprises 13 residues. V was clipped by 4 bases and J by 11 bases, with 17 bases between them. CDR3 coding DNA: TGTGCCAGTAGTAACCCGACTCACACGGAGGCTTTCTTT. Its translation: CASSNPTHTEAFF.

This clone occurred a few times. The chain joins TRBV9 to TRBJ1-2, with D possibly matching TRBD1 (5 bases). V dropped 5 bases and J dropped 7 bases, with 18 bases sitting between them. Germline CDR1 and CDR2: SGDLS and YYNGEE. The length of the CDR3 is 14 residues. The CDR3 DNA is TGTGCCAGCAGTGAGGGTCAGGGTACACGTGGCTACACCTTC. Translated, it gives CASSEGQGTRGYTF.

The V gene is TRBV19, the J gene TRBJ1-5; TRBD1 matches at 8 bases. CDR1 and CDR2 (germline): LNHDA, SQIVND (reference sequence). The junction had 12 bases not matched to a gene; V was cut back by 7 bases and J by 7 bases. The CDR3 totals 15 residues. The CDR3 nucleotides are TGTGCCAGTATCCCGTCGGACAGGGAGGGACAGCCCCAGCATTTT. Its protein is CASIPSDREGQPQHF.

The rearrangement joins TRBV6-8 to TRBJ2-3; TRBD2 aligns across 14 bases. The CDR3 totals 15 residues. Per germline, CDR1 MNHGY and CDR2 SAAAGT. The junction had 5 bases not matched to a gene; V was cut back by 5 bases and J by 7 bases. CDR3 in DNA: TGTGCCAGCAGTAGAGGGACTAGCGGGAGACATACGCAGTATTTT. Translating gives CASSRGTSGRHTQYF.

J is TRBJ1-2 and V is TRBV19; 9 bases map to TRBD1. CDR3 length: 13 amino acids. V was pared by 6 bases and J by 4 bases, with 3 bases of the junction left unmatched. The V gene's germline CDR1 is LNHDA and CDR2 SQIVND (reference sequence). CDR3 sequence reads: CASRDRGGYGYTF. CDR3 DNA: TGTGCCAGTAGGGACAGGGGAGGCTATGGCTACACCTTC.

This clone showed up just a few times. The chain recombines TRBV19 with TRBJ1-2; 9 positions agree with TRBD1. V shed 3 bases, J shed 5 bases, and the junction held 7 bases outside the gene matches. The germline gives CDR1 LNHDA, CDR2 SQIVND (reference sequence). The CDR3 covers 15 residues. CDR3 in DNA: TGTGCCAGTAGTATGGGACAGGGCGGGGGGTATGGCTACACCTTC. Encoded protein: CASSMGQGGGYGYTF. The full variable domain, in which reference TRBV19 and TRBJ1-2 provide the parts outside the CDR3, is DGGITQSPKYLFRKEGQNVTLSCEQNLNHDAMYWYRQDPGQGLRLIYYSQIVNDFQKGDIAEGYSVSREKKESFPLTVTSAQKNPTAFYLCASSMGQGGGYGYTFGSGTRLTVV.

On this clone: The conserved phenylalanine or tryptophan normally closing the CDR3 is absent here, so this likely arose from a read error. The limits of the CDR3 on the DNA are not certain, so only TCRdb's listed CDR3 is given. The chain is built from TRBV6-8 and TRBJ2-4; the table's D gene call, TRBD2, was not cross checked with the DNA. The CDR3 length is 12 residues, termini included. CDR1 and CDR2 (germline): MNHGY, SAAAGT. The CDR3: CASSGVLGKTTD.

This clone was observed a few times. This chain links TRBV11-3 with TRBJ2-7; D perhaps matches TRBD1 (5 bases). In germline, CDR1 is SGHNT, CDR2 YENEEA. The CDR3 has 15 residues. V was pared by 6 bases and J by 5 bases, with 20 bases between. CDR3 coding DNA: TGTGCCAGCAGTTTCAAGTCAGGGAAGGTCCACGAGCAGTACTTC. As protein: CASSFKSGKVHEQYF.

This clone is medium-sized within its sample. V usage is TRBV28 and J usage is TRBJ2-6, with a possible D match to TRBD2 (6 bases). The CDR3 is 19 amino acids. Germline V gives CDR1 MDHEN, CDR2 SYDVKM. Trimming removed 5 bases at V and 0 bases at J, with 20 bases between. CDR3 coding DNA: TGTGCCAGCAGTGACCCGGTTTCAGGGACTGACTCTGGGGCCAACGTCCTGACTTTC. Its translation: CASSDPVSGTDSGANVLTF. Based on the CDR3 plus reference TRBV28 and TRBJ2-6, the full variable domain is DVKVTQSSRYLVKRTGEKVFLECVQDMDHENMFWYRQDPGLGLRLIYFSYDVKMKEKGDIPEGYSVSREKKERFSLILESASTNQTSMYLCASSDPVSGTDSGANVLTFGAGSRLTVL.

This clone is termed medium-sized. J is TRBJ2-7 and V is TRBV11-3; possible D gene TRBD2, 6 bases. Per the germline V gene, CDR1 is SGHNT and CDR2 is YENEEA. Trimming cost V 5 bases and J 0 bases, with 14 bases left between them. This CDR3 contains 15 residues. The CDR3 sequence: CASSLVGGPSYEQYV. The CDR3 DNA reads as TGTGCCAGCAGCCTCGTGGGAGGACCCTCCTACGAGCAGTACGTC.